Listed below are T cell receptor beta chains from one sample, sequenced in a study of blood T cell repertoires in COVID-19. Sequenced by immunoSEQ multiplex PCR; TCRdb stores in-frame clones only, minus some. The sample shows 95,000 or so clones, around 74% of them seen only once. The sample consisted of peripheral blood. The receptor set was obtained from a woman aged 80 or older with active or convalescent COVID-19. The CDR3 runs from the conserved cysteine through the conserved F or W. The order of the fields is J gene, clone size, V gene, CDR3 protein. Rows may omit the clone size; those that give it use once, few, many or a size class.

j_call: TRBJ2-7
clone_size: .
v_call: TRBV10-3
cdr3_aa: CAISGTASYEQYF

j_call: TRBJ2-7
clone_size: .
v_call: TRBV29-1
cdr3_aa: CSAWTDTYEQYF

j_call: TRBJ2-1
clone_size: .
v_call: TRBV6-5
cdr3_aa: CASSRTGGSYNEQFF

j_call: TRBJ2-7
clone_size: .
v_call: TRBV15
cdr3_aa: CATSSRTSGTNEQYF

j_call: TRBJ2-5
clone_size: .
v_call: TRBV7-2
cdr3_aa: CASSRGIVETQYF

j_call: TRBJ1-6
clone_size: .
v_call: TRBV6-5
cdr3_aa: CASSYWTGQSPLHF

j_call: TRBJ2-2
clone_size: .
v_call: TRBV11-2
cdr3_aa: CASSLMDRATGELFF

j_call: TRBJ2-2
clone_size: .
v_call: TRBV19
cdr3_aa: CASHRVWGTGELFF

j_call: TRBJ2-5
clone_size: .
v_call: TRBV6-4
cdr3_aa: CASSAFIRLAQETQYF

j_call: TRBJ1-1
clone_size: once
v_call: TRBV6-5
cdr3_aa: CASFAGTEAFF

j_call: TRBJ1-2
clone_size: many
v_call: TRBV4-1
cdr3_aa: CASSHARRGQDNLYGYTF

j_call: TRBJ1-1
clone_size: .
v_call: TRBV14
cdr3_aa: CASSSSRGRRTEAFF

j_call: TRBJ2-5
clone_size: .
v_call: TRBV29-1
cdr3_aa: CSGRTSGRETQYF

j_call: TRBJ1-5
clone_size: .
v_call: TRBV25-1
cdr3_aa: CASSGRTTNNQPQHF

j_call: TRBJ2-7
clone_size: .
v_call: TRBV7-2
cdr3_aa: CASSLVAGAIYEQYF

j_call: TRBJ2-3
clone_size: .
v_call: TRBV7-3
cdr3_aa: CASALLAGGDSDTQYF

j_call: TRBJ2-5
clone_size: .
v_call: TRBV6-5
cdr3_aa: CASSYRAQQTQYF

j_call: TRBJ1-4
clone_size: .
v_call: TRBV7-9
cdr3_aa: CASSLSGFEKLFF

j_call: TRBJ2-1
clone_size: .
v_call: TRBV19
cdr3_aa: CASFRNNEQFF

j_call: TRBJ2-7
clone_size: .
v_call: TRBV5-1
cdr3_aa: CASSSRSLAGVNEQYF

j_call: TRBJ1-2
clone_size: .
v_call: TRBV4-2
cdr3_aa: CASSQAGQGYGYTF

j_call: TRBJ2-5
clone_size: .
v_call: TRBV4-1
cdr3_aa: CASSQYSGLETQYF

j_call: TRBJ1-1
clone_size: .
v_call: TRBV5-1
cdr3_aa: CASSVPGTNTEAFF

j_call: TRBJ2-1
clone_size: .
v_call: TRBV5-4
cdr3_aa: CASSYPGLASNEQFF

j_call: TRBJ1-2
clone_size: .
v_call: TRBV10-1
cdr3_aa: CASSEWDRGDNYGYTF

j_call: TRBJ2-7
clone_size: few
v_call: TRBV7-2
cdr3_aa: CASSSTSGRGHEQYF

j_call: TRBJ2-3
clone_size: .
v_call: TRBV2
cdr3_aa: CASLLSGGTDTQYF

j_call: TRBJ2-3
clone_size: .
v_call: TRBV7-2
cdr3_aa: CASTRDRRREGHGSATQYF

j_call: TRBJ1-6
clone_size: .
v_call: TRBV30
cdr3_aa: CALRQGNSPLHF

j_call: TRBJ1-1
clone_size: .
v_call: TRBV2
cdr3_aa: CASRTYRGTEAFF

j_call: TRBJ1-2
clone_size: .
v_call: TRBV7-3
cdr3_aa: CASSSLPGQYYGYTF

j_call: TRBJ2-5
clone_size: .
v_call: TRBV9
cdr3_aa: CASSETSGQETQYF

j_call: TRBJ1-5
clone_size: .
v_call: TRBV2
cdr3_aa: CASRSAGVFNQPQHF

j_call: TRBJ2-5
clone_size: .
v_call: TRBV11-2
cdr3_aa: CASSSYRGLGETQYF

j_call: TRBJ1-4
clone_size: .
v_call: TRBV25-1
cdr3_aa: CASRSPGLIGKLFF

j_call: TRBJ2-7
clone_size: .
v_call: TRBV9
cdr3_aa: CASSVGIRARDYEQYF

j_call: TRBJ2-5
clone_size: once
v_call: TRBV5-6
cdr3_aa: CASSLGGGETQYF

j_call: TRBJ2-3
clone_size: .
v_call: TRBV7-6
cdr3_aa: CASSPVGASTDTQYF

j_call: TRBJ1-6
clone_size: .
v_call: TRBV3-1/TRBV3-2
cdr3_aa: CASRDRVIGNSPLHF